This T cell receptor beta chain is drawn from a study of T cell responses to AZD1222 COVID-19 vaccine. Study context: Second doses were pooled across both intervals (about 4 or about 12 weeks).

General study points: The CD4 TCRs associated with vaccination extended across spike and predominated at 160-218 and 743-854.

Some clones are missing from TCRdb's copy, which holds only in-frame ones; the method was immunoSEQ multiplex PCR. This sample yields roughly 180,000 clones, of which almost 95% are seen a single time; 7% to 9.5% belongs to the top ten. A remark on this clone: What it binds is not known.

The CDR3 spans 11 residues. V was trimmed by 2 bases and J by 3 bases, leaving 2 bases between them. Germline-derived CDR1 and CDR2 are WNHNN and SYGVQD (reference sequence). The V call is TRBV10-1, the J call TRBJ2-7; the D is unclear. The TCR originated in an adult in good health. Sample: peripheral blood, taken on day 0 of AZD1222 vaccination. The DNA of the CDR3 is TGCGCCAGCAGTGAGAACTACGAGCAGTACTTC. Its translation: CASSENYEQYF.